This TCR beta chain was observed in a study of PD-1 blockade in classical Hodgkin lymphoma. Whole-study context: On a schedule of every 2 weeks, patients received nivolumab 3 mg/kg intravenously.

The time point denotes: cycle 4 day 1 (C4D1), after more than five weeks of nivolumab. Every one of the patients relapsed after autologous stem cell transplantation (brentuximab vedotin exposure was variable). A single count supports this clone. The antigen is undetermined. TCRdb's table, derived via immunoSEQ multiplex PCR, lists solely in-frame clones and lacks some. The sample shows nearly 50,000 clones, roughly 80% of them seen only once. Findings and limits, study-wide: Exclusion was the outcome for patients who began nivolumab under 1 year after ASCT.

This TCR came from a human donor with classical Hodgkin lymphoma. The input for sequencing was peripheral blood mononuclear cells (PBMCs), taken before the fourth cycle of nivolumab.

CDR3 coding DNA: TGTGCCAGTAGTATAGTATGGGCTTTAGAAGAGACCCAGTACTTC. Residues: CASSIVWALEETQYF. This chain connects TRBV19 to TRBJ2-5; D uncertain. The CDR3 covers 15 residues. Trimming removed 1 base at V and 3 bases at J, with 12 bases between. Germline V CDR1 and CDR2: LNHDA, SQIVND (reference sequence).